The clone carrying this T cell receptor (beta chain) has only a few counts. These data belong to a study of blood T cells in healthy people across ages. Per individual sample, total RNA of at least 5.5 micrograms was extracted. This CDR3 spans 15 amino acids. Germline V lookup: CDR1 DFQATT, CDR2 SNEGSKA (reference sequence). Sample-barcoded 5' priming and a J-beta primer mix drove a second PCR of roughly 7 to 11 cycles. TCRdb passed the 5' RACE reads through MiXCR, listing each CDR3 protein once. The data contain about 780,000 distinct CDR3 sequences, around two thirds of them singletons. Sequencing was carried out using blood. The clonotype comes from a man aged 25-45 years in good health. The chain carries TRBV20-1 and TRBJ2-4; no clear D. The DNA end is a closer match to TRBJ2-7, so the J assignment may be wrong. The CDR3 loop is CSARDGENPPYEQYF. As DNA, the CDR3 is TGCAGTGCTAGAGATGGAGAGAACCCGCCCTACGAGCAGTACTTC.